Following are 6 T cell receptor beta chains from one sample sequenced in a study of type 1 regulatory T cells. MiXCR, run by TCRdb on the reads, gives a single entry per CDR3 protein. The data contain tens of thousands of distinct CDR3 sequences, over 40% of them singletons. Antigens of these TCRs are unknown. Sequenced input: cultured T cells, either the whole culture or a sorted T cell fraction (not recorded which). These TCRs come from a human donor in good health.

In its sample, this clonotype is medium-sized. The rearrangement uses TRBV18 and TRBJ1-1; tentatively, D is TRBD1 (5 bases). Looked up from germline, CDR1 is KGHSH and CDR2 is LQKENI. The length of the CDR3 is 15 residues. V lost 3 bases, J lost 0 bases, and 11 bases lay in between. CDR3 region: CASSPSGSMNTEAFF. The DNA for the CDR3 is TGTGCCAGCTCACCGTCAGGGAGCATGAACACTGAAGCTTTCTTT.

This chain uses TRBV11-2 with TRBJ2-1; D is undetermined. The CDR3 has 15 residues. V lost 1 base to trimming and J lost 4 bases, with 11 bases between them. In germline, CDR1 is SGHAT, CDR2 FQNNGV. CDR3 in amino acids: CASSLGNPGYNEQFF. The CDR3 coding sequence is TGTGCCAGCAGCTTAGGGAATCCAGGATACAATGAGCAGTTCTTC.

This clonotype has only a few counts. J is TRBJ1-1 and V is TRBV12-3 or TRBV12-4, with TRBD1 matching over 7 bases. V shed 2 bases and J 3 bases; nucleotides not matched to a gene: 6. The length of the CDR3 is 15 residues. The chain's CDR3 is CASSLRRGQDTEAFF. The CDR3 DNA sequence: TGTGCCAGCAGTTTAAGGAGGGGGCAAGACACTGAAGCTTTCTTT.

The chain has TRBV6-6 and TRBJ2-1; D gene ambiguous. The CDR3 runs 13 residues. Trimming pared 5 bases from V and 6 bases from J, leaving 11 bases between. The germline CDR1 and CDR2 sequences are MNHNY and SVGAGI (reference sequence). This chain's CDR3 is CASSPLGINEQFF. Written as DNA, the CDR3 is TGTGCCAGCAGTCCACTCGGCATCAATGAGCAGTTCTTC.

This chain joins TRBV3-1 and TRBJ1-2; no clear D gene. Between the trimmed V and J ends, which lost 1 base and 10 bases, there was a span of 10 bases. Per the germline V gene, CDR1 is LGHDT and CDR2 is YNNKEL (reference sequence). The CDR3 runs to 12 residues. The CDR3 is CASSQAYRDYTF. CDR3 nucleotides: TGTGCCAGCAGCCAAGCCTATCGAGACTACACCTTC. Full variable domain (missing parts from reference TRBV3-1 and TRBJ1-2): DTAVSQTPKYLVTQMGNDKSIKCEQNLGHDTMYWYKQDSKKFLKIMFSYNNKELIINETVPNRFSPKSPDKAHLNLHINSLELGDSAVYFCASSQAYRDYTFGSGTRLTVV.

The chain recombines TRBV29-1 with TRBJ2-3, with D perhaps assigned TRBD1 or TRBD2 (5 bases each). CDR1 and CDR2 from the germline V gene are SQVTM and ANQGSEA. The CDR3 totals 14 residues. The germline V and J ends were trimmed by 7 bases and 0 bases, with 14 bases remaining between them. CDR3 residues: CSAVGDISTDTQYF. CDR3 in DNA: TGCAGCGCCGTGGGGGATATTAGCACAGATACGCAGTATTTT.